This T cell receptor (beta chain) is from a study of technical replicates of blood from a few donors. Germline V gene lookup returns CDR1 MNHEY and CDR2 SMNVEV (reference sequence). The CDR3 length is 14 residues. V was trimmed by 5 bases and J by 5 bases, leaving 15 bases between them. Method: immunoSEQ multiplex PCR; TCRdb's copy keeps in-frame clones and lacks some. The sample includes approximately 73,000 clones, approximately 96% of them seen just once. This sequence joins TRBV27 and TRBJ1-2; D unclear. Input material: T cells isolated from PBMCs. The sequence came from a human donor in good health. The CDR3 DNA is TGTGCCAGCAGTCATGGGCTCGACGTTTATGGCTACACCTTC. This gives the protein CASSHGLDVYGYTF.